The 18 T cell receptor beta chains presented below share a single source sample, sequenced in a study of regulatory T cells in long-lasting Graves disease (dated by TCRdb to the early 2020s). What this sample's time point label stands for: newly diagnosed GD, antithyroid drugs for less than 3 months. For both TCR sequencing and RNA sequencing, RNA was extracted from PBMCs using TRIzol. To prepare the library, multiplex PCR was applied. Data came from an Illumina HiSeq 4000. CDR3 regions were amplified by Arm-PCR with iRepertoire HTBI primers to construct TCR beta libraries. TCRdb itself trimmed the public reads at Q25 with fastp, ran MiXCR and retained productive beta chains. Merged by CDR3 protein, the rows form single entries marked with the most common genes and DNA. The sample table lists 450,000 to 600,000 distinct CDR3 sequences, around 15% of them with a count of one. In total, the top ten clones hold 12% of the sample.

The same sample was also studied in work on T cells in Graves' hyperthyroidism and ophthalmopathy.

This specimen consisted of peripheral blood mononuclear cells (PBMCs), obtained at new diagnosis, from a patient treated with antithyroid drugs. These receptors originate from a man aged 35 to 55 with Graves disease. Donor details come from another sample of the same person, matched by shared clones.

This clonotype was seen many times. This chain uses TRBV11-2 with TRBJ2-2; 10 bases map to TRBD2. V dropped 3 bases and J dropped 2; count of bases not matched to a gene: 6. Per the germline V gene, CDR1 is SGHAT and CDR2 is FQNNGV. The CDR3 is made up of 17 amino acids. The CDR3 DNA reads as TGTGCCAGCAGCTTTTGGAGCGGGAGGGCCAACACCGGGGAGCTGTTTTTT. It is translated as CASSFWSGRANTGELFF.

The gene calls are TRBV12-3 or TRBV12-4 and TRBJ2-5, with D possibly matching TRBD1 (6 bases). Deletions cut 4 bases from V and 3 bases from J, with 18 bases between. The CDR3 spans 16 residues. The CDR3: CASSSVTGQPEETQYF. Here the CDR3 DNA reads TGTGCCAGCAGTTCAGTAACAGGACAGCCTGAAGAGACCCAGTACTTC.

This clonotype showed up many times. The genes are TRBV19 and TRBJ2-7; D might be TRBD1 (5 bases). The length of the CDR3 is 15 residues. V shed 5 bases and J shed 3 bases, with 17 bases lying between them. Germline loops: CDR1 LNHDA, CDR2 SQIVND (reference sequence). The CDR3: CASSPTGQGRYEQYF. The DNA for the CDR3 is TGTGCCAGTAGTCCAACTGGGCAGGGCCGCTACGAGCAGTACTTC.

This clonotype was counted only a few times. This chain uses TRBV7-2 with TRBJ2-7; D is undetermined. The CDR3 consists of 14 residues. Trimming cost V 0 bases and J 0 bases, with 6 bases left between them. The germline gives CDR1 SGHTA, CDR2 FQGNSA. This chain's CDR3 is CASSLAQASYEQYF. Written as DNA, the CDR3 is TGTGCCAGCAGCTTAGCCCAGGCCTCCTACGAGCAGTACTTC.

The chain links TRBV7-2 to TRBJ2-4; no definite D call. The germline CDR1 and CDR2 sequences are SGHTA and FQGNSA. Trimming took 1 base from V and 7 from J, leaving 14 bases between them. The CDR3 runs 15 residues. The CDR3 is CASSLGGMVKNIQYF. The DNA for the CDR3 is TGTGCCAGCAGCTTAGGTGGGATGGTGAAGAACATTCAGTACTTC.

The table lists this clonotype with a few counts. V is TRBV20-1 and J is TRBJ2-2; D gene ambiguous. The CDR3 consists of 16 residues. The V end was cut by 6 bases, the J end by 4 bases, with 21 bases between. Germline V lookup: CDR1 DFQATT, CDR2 SNEGSKA (reference sequence). CDR3 nucleotide sequence: TGCAGTGCCAGACTGGGTCGCACCCAACTCACCGGGGAGCTGTTTTTT. Amino acid sequence: CSARLGRTQLTGELFF.

This clonotype was observed many times. This chain connects TRBV20-1 to TRBJ2-5, with a tentative D call TRBD1 (5 bases). Trimming took 4 bases from V and 1 from J, leaving 10 bases between them. CDR1 DFQATT and CDR2 SNEGSKA come from the germline V gene (reference sequence). The CDR3 totals 13 residues. The CDR3 DNA reads TGCAGTGCTACAGGGAAAAGCCAAGAGACCCAGTACTTC. Protein product: CSATGKSQETQYF.

The V and J genes are TRBV29-1 and TRBJ2-2; D remains unclear. This CDR3 is built from 14 residues. Looked up from germline, CDR1 is SQVTM and CDR2 is ANQGSEA. V was clipped by 5 bases and J by 0 bases, with 10 bases between them. The CDR3 bases are TGCAGCGTTCGACCGCGAACGAACACCGGGGAGCTGTTTTTT. Its protein is CSVRPRTNTGELFF.

A note on this clonotype: Sequence at one end of the junction differs from germline and may be a read error. The chain carries TRBV2 and TRBJ2-1; 11 nucleotides align to TRBD2. The CDR3 has 15 residues. CDR1 is SNHLY and CDR2 is FYNNEI in the germline V gene. CDR3 sequence reads: CASRESLTSGRLWIF. CDR3 in DNA: TGTGCCAGCAGGGAATCGCTCACTAGCGGGAGACTTTGGATCTTC. Using reference TRBV2 and TRBJ2-1 for the parts outside the CDR3, the full variable domain is EPEVTQTPSHQVTQMGQEVILRCVPISNHLYFYWYRQILGQKVEFLVSFYNNEISEKSEIFDDQFSVERPDGSNFTLKIRSTKLEDSAMYFCASRESLTSGRLWIFGPGTRLTVL.

Points on this clonotype: One end of the junction does not line up with germline, which may come from a read error. The chain combines TRBV27 with TRBJ2-3; 9 bases are a match to TRBD1. The V gene's germline CDR1 is MNHEY and CDR2 SMNVEV (reference sequence). This CDR3 is 17 amino acids long. CDR3 region: CASSPTRTGARTGTQYF. The DNA of the CDR3 is TGTGCCAGCAGTCCCACCCGGACAGGGGCGCGCACAGGTACGCAGTATTTT.

Of note for this clonotype: A junction boundary mismatches the germline segment, possibly from a read error. The chain joins TRBV5-4 to TRBJ2-1; 9 bases fit TRBD2. CDR3 length: 16 residues. Germline values: CDR1 SGHNT, CDR2 YYREEE (reference sequence). CDR3 coding DNA: TGTGCCAGCACCTTGGGAGGGGCGGGAGGGTACAATGAGCAGTTCTTC. This encodes CASTLGGAGGYNEQFF.

This clonotype was seen ten or more times. This chain joins TRBV27 and TRBJ2-3; 15 nucleotides agree with TRBD2. The V and J ends lost 4 bases and 3 bases, in that order; junction bases with no gene match: 5. The germline CDR1 and CDR2 sequences are MNHEY and SMNVEV (reference sequence). The CDR3 runs 17 residues. The CDR3 DNA follows: TGTGCCAGCAGTTCGCGGACTAGCGGGAGGGCAACAGATACGCAGTATTTT. Its protein product is CASSSRTSGRATDTQYF.

This clonotype has more than one count but fewer than ten. This chain joins TRBV27 and TRBJ2-2, with 15 bases lining up with TRBD2. The CDR3 runs to 16 residues. After removal of 6 bases from V and 7 bases from J, the junction contained 6 bases not matched to a gene. The germline gives CDR1 MNHEY, CDR2 SMNVEV (reference sequence). The CDR3 DNA follows: TGTGCCAGCAGAGGACTAGCGGGAGGGCCTAGCGGGGAGCTGTTTTTT. Protein product: CASRGLAGGPSGELFF.

This clonotype was observed a handful of times. The chain couples TRBV20-1 to TRBJ2-3; TRBD2 matches at 8 bases. The trim removed 2 bases at V and 10 bases at J, leaving 5 bases unmatched. The CDR3 contains 12 residues. Germline lookup yields CDR1 DFQATT and CDR2 SNEGSKA (reference sequence). CDR3 DNA sequence: TGCAGTGCTAGAAGCGGGAGTTCGGCGCAGTATTTT. Protein product: CSARSGSSAQYF.

The genes are TRBV6-2 or TRBV6-3 and TRBJ2-2; D is unclear. Germline assignment: CDR1 MNHEY and CDR2 SVGEGT. CDR3 size: 12 residues. Trimming removed 7 bases from V and 9 bases from J, with 12 bases in between. CDR3 coding DNA: TGTGCCAGCAAGGCTGGCCCCCGGGAGCTGTTTTTT. This translates into CASKAGPRELFF.

This clonotype was seen at least ten times. This chain connects TRBV28 to TRBJ2-3, with D unresolved. The V end lost 5 bases, the J end lost 10 bases, and 13 bases lay between the germline ends. The V gene's germline CDR1 is MDHEN and CDR2 SYDVKM. The CDR3 has 12 residues. The CDR3 is CASSLRLTAQYF. The CDR3 DNA sequence: TGTGCCAGCAGTCTACGCCTGACGGCGCAGTATTTT. Complete variable domain (other parts from reference TRBV28 and TRBJ2-3): DVKVTQSSRYLVKRTGEKVFLECVQDMDHENMFWYRQDPGLGLRLIYFSYDVKMKEKGDIPEGYSVSREKKERFSLILESASTNQTSMYLCASSLRLTAQYFGPGTRLTVL.

The sample holds many counts of this clonotype. This chain links TRBV11-2 with TRBJ2-7; a weak D match, TRBD2 (5 bases). The germline V and J ends were trimmed by 5 bases and 4 bases, with 18 bases remaining between them. The CDR3 spans 15 residues. CDR1 and CDR2 from the germline V gene are SGHAT and FQNNGV. CDR3 bases: TGTGCCAGCAGCCCCCCCGGAGGTCTTCTTTACGAGCAGTACTTC. Encoded protein: CASSPPGGLLYEQYF.

This clonotype was counted many times. The chain joins TRBV2 to TRBJ1-2; D not certain. Per germline, CDR1 SNHLY and CDR2 FYNNEI. The CDR3 has 16 residues. V was pared by 2 bases and J by 0 bases, with 13 bases between. CDR3 protein: CASSENARRTNYGYTF. The CDR3 DNA is TGTGCCAGCAGTGAAAATGCGCGAAGAACTAACTATGGCTACACCTTC.